A selection of T cell receptor beta chains follows, all from one sample in a study of identical twins. TCRdb ran MiXCR on the 5' RACE reads and lists one entry per CDR3 protein. The table includes around 510,000 distinct CDR3 sequences, roughly 13% detected once. These data were also reused for a study on yellow fever vaccine responses in identical twins.

The sample comprised CD4+ T cells sorted from blood. The receptors here all came from a woman between 18 and 29 years old in good health. Both conserved end residues are part of each CDR3. Each record gives: CDR3 length, V gene, D gene, clone size, J gene, CDR3 protein, CDR3 DNA. The D gene is left open where the match is weak. A clone size is listed for some rows: how often the clone was seen (once, few, many), or a class if it is expanded.

17	TRBV5-1	-	few	TRBJ2-7	CASSAGQSGAPNYEQYF	TGCGCCAGCAGCGCGGGACAGTCGGGAGCCCCTAACTACGAGCAGTACTTC
19	TRBV4-2	TRBD2	-	TRBJ2-3	CASSRLAGVEYSSADTQYF	TGTGCCAGCAGCAGACTAGCGGGAGTGGAGTATAGTAGCGCAGATACGCAGTATTTT
13	TRBV29-1	TRBD2	few	TRBJ2-3	CSGTTSGGDTQYF	TGCAGCGGAACGACTAGCGGGGGAGATACGCAGTATTTT
16	TRBV12-3/TRBV12-4	-	many	TRBJ1-5	CASSSGGGWSNQPQHF	TGTGCCAGCAGTTCGGGGGGCGGGTGGAGCAATCAGCCCCAGCATTTT
17	TRBV20-1	TRBD1	many	TRBJ2-5	CSARDISEDRSGETQYF	TGCAGTGCTAGAGATATTAGCGAGGACAGGTCGGGAGAGACCCAGTACTTC
11	TRBV30	TRBD1	few	TRBJ1-4	CAWRDREKLFF	TGTGCCTGGAGGGACAGGGAAAAACTGTTTTTT
13	TRBV6-2/TRBV6-3	TRBD1	-	TRBJ2-2	CASRTGGTGELFF	TGTGCCAGCAGGACAGGGGGGACCGGGGAGCTGTTTTTT
15	TRBV7-2	TRBD1	-	TRBJ2-7	CASSLTGGTTYEQYF	TGTGCCAGCAGCTTAACAGGGGGCACTACCTACGAGCAGTACTTC
13	TRBV24-1	-	-	TRBJ2-1	CATSGQGWGEQFF	TGTGCCACCAGTGGGCAGGGGTGGGGTGAGCAGTTCTTC
14	TRBV5-1	TRBD1	few	TRBJ2-7	CASSFDRGHYEQYF	TGCGCCAGCAGCTTTGACAGGGGGCACTACGAGCAGTACTTC
15	TRBV12-3/TRBV12-4	-	many	TRBJ2-1	CASSSVNTPGDEQFF	TGTGCCAGCAGTTCGGTAAACACCCCCGGCGATGAGCAGTTCTTC
13	TRBV2	-	many	TRBJ1-1	CASSEQTNTEAFF	TGTGCCAGCAGTGAACAGACGAACACTGAAGCTTTCTTT
14	TRBV29-1	TRBD2	many	TRBJ2-1	CSAMGGKGYNEQFF	TGCAGCGCTATGGGGGGGAAGGGGTACAATGAGCAGTTCTTC
15	TRBV24-1	TRBD2	few	TRBJ2-1	CATSPLAGGRNEQFF	TGTGCCACCAGCCCGCTAGCGGGGGGGCGTAATGAGCAGTTCTTC
15	TRBV27	-	-	TRBJ1-4	CASRKEGGRGEKLFF	TGTGCCAGCAGGAAGGAGGGGGGAAGGGGTGAAAAACTGTTTTTT
16	TRBV6-5	-	-	TRBJ2-3	CASSYLPLWSTDTQYF	TGTGCCAGCAGTTACCTCCCACTATGGAGCACAGATACGCAGTATTTT
12	TRBV6-6	TRBD1	few	TRBJ2-1	CASSYLQGEQFF	TGTGCCAGCAGTTACCTACAGGGGGAACAGTTCTTC
15	TRBV12-3/TRBV12-4	-	many	TRBJ2-1	CASSFRGGPGGEQFF	TGTGCCAGCAGTTTTAGGGGGGGGCCCGGAGGTGAGCAGTTCTTC
12	TRBV28	-	-	TRBJ2-5	CASQDRQETQYF	TGTGCCAGCCAAGACAGGCAAGAGACCCAGTACTTC
12	TRBV20-1	-	many	TRBJ2-3	CSARQGTDTQYF	TGCAGTGCTAGACAGGGCACAGATACGCAGTATTTT
18	TRBV4-2	TRBD2	-	TRBJ2-3	CASSQEGLAGGQSDTQYF	TGTGCCAGCAGCCAAGAGGGACTAGCGGGGGGGCAATCAGATACGCAGTATTTT
14	TRBV28	-	-	TRBJ2-2	CASSFPFRPGELFF	TGTGCCAGCAGTTTCCCCTTTAGACCCGGGGAGCTGTTTTTT
15	TRBV4-1	-	few	TRBJ1-2	CASSQVGTLKDGYTF	TGCGCCAGCAGCCAAGTTGGGACCCTAAAGGATGGCTACACCTTC
11	TRBV4-2	-	many	TRBJ1-2	CASSQDIGYTF	TGTGCCAGCAGCCAAGACATTGGCTACACCTTC
16	TRBV15	-	few	TRBJ2-7	CATSRDFLMGEREQYF	TGTGCCACCAGCAGAGATTTCCTGATGGGGGAGCGCGAGCAGTACTTC
15	TRBV11-2	-	-	TRBJ1-2	CASSLLDGGNYGYTF	TGTGCCAGCAGCCTGTTGGACGGGGGAAACTATGGCTACACCTTC
18	TRBV27	TRBD2	many	TRBJ2-7	CASSPGGTSGNSWNEQYF	TGTGCCAGCAGCCCGGGAGGGACTAGCGGGAATAGTTGGAACGAGCAGTACTTC
14	TRBV29-1	TRBD1	few	TRBJ1-1	CSGGDRGQTHEAFF	TGCAGCGGTGGGGACAGGGGGCAAACCCATGAAGCTTTCTTT
19	TRBV12-3/TRBV12-4	TRBD2	-	TRBJ2-3	CASCYLAVAGGPSTDTQYF	TGTGCCAGCTGTTACCTCGCGGTAGCGGGGGGGCCCAGCACAGATACGCAGTATTTT
15	TRBV6-2/TRBV6-3	TRBD2	few	TRBJ2-2	CASSYAGGITGELFF	TGTGCCAGCAGTTACGCGGGAGGGATCACCGGGGAGCTGTTTTTT
13	TRBV19	TRBD1	-	TRBJ1-1	CASKTGSMTEAFF	TGTGCCAGTAAGACAGGGAGTATGACTGAAGCTTTCTTT
16	TRBV29-1	TRBD1	few	TRBJ2-6	CSVGVEGASGANVLTF	TGCAGCGTTGGGGTCGAGGGGGCCTCTGGGGCCAACGTCCTGACTTTC
15	TRBV4-1	-	-	TRBJ2-7	CTSSLTGTPYYEQYF	TGCACCAGCAGCCTGACCGGGACCCCATACTACGAGCAGTACTTC
12	TRBV12-3/TRBV12-4	-	-	TRBJ1-2	CASSARTYGYTF	TGTGCCAGCAGTGCCAGGACTTATGGCTACACCTTC
14	TRBV29-1	TRBD1	few	TRBJ2-2	CSVEPQQGTGELFF	TGCAGCGTTGAACCACAACAGGGGACCGGGGAGCTGTTTTTT
16	TRBV3-1	-	many	TRBJ2-5	CASSQERTVGGETQYF	TGTGCCAGCAGCCAAGAACGGACAGTAGGTGGTGAGACCCAGTACTTC
14	TRBV12-3/TRBV12-4	-	-	TRBJ1-3	CASLGARDGDTIYF	TGTGCCAGCCTTGGAGCTCGTGATGGGGACACCATATATTTT
15	TRBV5-1	-	few	TRBJ1-4	CASSLDTGDFEKLFF	TGCGCCAGCAGCTTGGACACCGGCGACTTCGAAAAACTGTTTTTT
13	TRBV2	-	many	TRBJ1-4	CASSGIQGTAGFF	TGTGCCAGCAGCGGCATCCAAGGGACGGCGGGATTTTTT
16	TRBV10-3	TRBD2	many	TRBJ2-7	CAISESVAGHSYEQYF	TGTGCCATCAGTGAGTCGGTAGCGGGGCATTCCTACGAGCAGTACTTC
14	TRBV5-1	-	-	TRBJ2-3	CASTKLGGTDTQYF	TGCGCCAGCACCAAATTAGGGGGGACAGATACGCAGTATTTT
14	TRBV29-1	TRBD1	few	TRBJ2-7	CSAGRDSEPYEQYF	TGCAGCGCTGGTCGGGACAGTGAGCCCTACGAGCAGTACTTC
12	TRBV6-2/TRBV6-3	TRBD1	-	TRBJ2-7	CATGTGASEQYF	TGTGCCACCGGGACAGGAGCATCCGAGCAGTACTTC
15	TRBV3-1	-	many	TRBJ2-2	CASSQVNRESGELFF	TGTGCCAGCAGCCAAGTTAACAGGGAGAGCGGGGAGCTGTTTTTT
17	TRBV3-1	TRBD1	-	TRBJ2-2	CASSRDRGFPNTGELFF	TGTGCCAGCAGCCGGGACAGAGGATTCCCGAACACCGGGGAGCTGTTTTTT
16	TRBV3-1	-	many	TRBJ2-2	CASSPYRSPNTGELFF	TGTGCCAGCAGCCCATACAGGAGCCCGAACACCGGGGAGCTGTTTTTT
17	TRBV5-1	-	-	TRBJ2-1	CASSQDTRGWSYNEQFF	TGCGCCAGCAGCCAAGACACCCGTGGGTGGTCCTACAATGAGCAGTTCTTC
13	TRBV24-1	-	many	TRBJ2-2	CATSGGTTGELFF	TGTGCCACCAGTGGAGGGACGACCGGGGAGCTGTTTTTT
16	TRBV28	TRBD2	-	TRBJ2-2	CASRPQGGANTGELFF	TGTGCCAGCAGACCCCAGGGAGGGGCGAACACCGGGGAGCTGTTTTTT
19	TRBV10-3	TRBD2	-	TRBJ2-1	CAISLSLLAGVSSYNEQFF	TGTGCCATCAGTTTAAGTTTACTAGCGGGGGTGAGCTCCTACAATGAGCAGTTCTTC